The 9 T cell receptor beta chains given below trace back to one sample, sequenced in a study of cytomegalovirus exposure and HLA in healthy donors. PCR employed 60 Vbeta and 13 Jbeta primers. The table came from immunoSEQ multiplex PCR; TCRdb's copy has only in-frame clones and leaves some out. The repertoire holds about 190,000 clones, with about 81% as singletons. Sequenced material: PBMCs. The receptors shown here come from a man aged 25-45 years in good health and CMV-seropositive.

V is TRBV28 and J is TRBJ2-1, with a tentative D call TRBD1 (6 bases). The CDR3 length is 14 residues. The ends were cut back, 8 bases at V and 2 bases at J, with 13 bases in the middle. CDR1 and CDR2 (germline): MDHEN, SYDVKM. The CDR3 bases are TGTGCCAGCGGTGGGACACCCACCTACAATGAGCAGTTCTTC. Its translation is CASGGTPTYNEQFF.

In DNA form, the CDR3 reads TGTGCCCAGTCTCGGGGCACTGAAGCTTTCTTT. As protein: CAQSRGTEAFF. J is TRBJ1-1 and V is TRBV30; D is unclear. V was clipped by 8 bases and J by 4 bases, with 11 bases between them. The CDR3 spans 11 residues. Germline-derived CDR1 and CDR2 are GTSNPN and SVGIG (reference sequence).

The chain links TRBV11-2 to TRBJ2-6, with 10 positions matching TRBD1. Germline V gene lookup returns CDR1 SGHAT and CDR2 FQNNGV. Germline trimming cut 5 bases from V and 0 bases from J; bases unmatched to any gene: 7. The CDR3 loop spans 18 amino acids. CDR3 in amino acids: CASSTAGTGVSGANVLTF. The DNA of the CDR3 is TGTGCCAGCAGCACAGCAGGGACAGGGGTCTCTGGGGCCAACGTCCTGACTTTC. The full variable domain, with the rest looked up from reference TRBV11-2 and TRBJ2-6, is EAGVAQSPRYKIIEKRQSVAFWCNPISGHATLYWYQQILGQGPKLLIQFQNNGVVDDSQLPKDRFSAERLKGVDSTLKIQPAKLEDSAVYLCASSTAGTGVSGANVLTFGAGSRLTVL.

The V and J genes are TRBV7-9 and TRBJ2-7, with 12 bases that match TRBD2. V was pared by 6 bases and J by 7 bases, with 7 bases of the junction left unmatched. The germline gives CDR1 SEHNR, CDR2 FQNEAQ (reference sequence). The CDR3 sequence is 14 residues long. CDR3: CASRSSSGGEEQYF. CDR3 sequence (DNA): TGTGCCAGCAGATCCTCTAGCGGGGGGGAGGAGCAGTACTTC.

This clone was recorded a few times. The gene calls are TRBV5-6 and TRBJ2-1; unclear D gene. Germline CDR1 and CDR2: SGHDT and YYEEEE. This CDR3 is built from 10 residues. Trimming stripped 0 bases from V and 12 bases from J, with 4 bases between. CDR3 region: CASSLASQFF. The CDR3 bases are TGTGCCAGCAGCTTGGCTTCGCAGTTCTTC.

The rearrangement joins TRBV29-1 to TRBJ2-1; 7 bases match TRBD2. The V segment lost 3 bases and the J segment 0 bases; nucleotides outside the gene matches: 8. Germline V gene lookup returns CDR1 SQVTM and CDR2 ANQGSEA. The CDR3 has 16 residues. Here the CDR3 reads CSVEGGMGSSYNEQFF. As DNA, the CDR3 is TGCAGCGTTGAGGGGGGGATGGGAAGCTCCTACAATGAGCAGTTCTTC.

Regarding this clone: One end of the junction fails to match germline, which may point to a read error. The CDR3 sequence: CASSYYPRGGGHTF. Written as DNA, the CDR3 is TGTGCCAGCAGTTACTATCCAAGAGGGGGTGGCCACACCTTC. The genes are TRBV6-6 and TRBJ1-2, with D possibly being TRBD1 (6 bases). CDR1 is MNHNY, CDR2 SVGAGI, per germline (reference sequence). The CDR3 runs to 14 residues.

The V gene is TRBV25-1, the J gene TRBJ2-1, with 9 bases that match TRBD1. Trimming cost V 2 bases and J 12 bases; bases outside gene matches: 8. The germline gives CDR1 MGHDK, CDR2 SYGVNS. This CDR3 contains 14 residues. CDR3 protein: CASSEAPGTGWQFF. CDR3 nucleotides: TGTGCCAGCAGTGAAGCTCCCGGGACAGGGTGGCAGTTCTTC.

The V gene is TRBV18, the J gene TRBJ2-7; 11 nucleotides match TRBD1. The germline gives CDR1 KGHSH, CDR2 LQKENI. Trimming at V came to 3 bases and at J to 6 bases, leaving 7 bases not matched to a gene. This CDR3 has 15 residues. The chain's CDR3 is CASSPGQGASGEQYF. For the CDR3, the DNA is TGTGCCAGCTCACCCGGACAGGGGGCAAGTGGCGAGCAGTACTTC.